This T cell receptor beta chain was identified in a study of blood T cell repertoires in COVID-19 (dated by TCRdb to the early 2020s). Study-level background: Samples from collaborators originated in the United States, Italy and Spain and spanned both the acute and convalescent phases of COVID-19. The prospective study material was composed of cDNA or gDNA derived from T cells, B-cell-depleted T cells, or PBMCs. A de-identified subject ID, COVID-19 status, age in years and sex were almost always included in the sample metadata. Samples came from the ongoing ImmuneRACE study (first 160 participants) plus 1,254 subjects from 6 global collaborators. Deeply sampled blood TCRbeta repertoires from subjects exposed to, actively infected with, or recovered from COVID-19 were included in the dataset. Where available, HLA class I and class II types were obtained from metadata supplied by the sample provider rather than from assay-based typing. The repertoires were released in a freely available public database intended as a resource for research on the immune response to SARS-CoV-2. The full study reports these points: Clinical and demographic metadata were provided uncurated, with the amount varying by source and participant.

The collaborating institutions used their own protocols to collect whole blood in K2EDTA tubes. For TCRbeta analysis, collaborator samples were shipped as frozen whole blood, as isolated PBMCs, or as DNA extracted from either sample type. Notes on this clone: No antigen is known for it. Qualities for individual bases were not recorded, and no much larger clone is one base off.

The germline V gene gives CDR1 as MDHEN and CDR2 as SYDVKM. The junction carries 18 bases between V and J, which are trimmed by 5 bases and 1 base respectively. The cysteine opens and the phenylalanine closes a CDR3 of 17 amino acids. Only the CDR3 DNA is retained, 51 bases long and in frame from the first base. TCRbeta CDR3 regions were amplified from genomic DNA using the immunoSEQ Assay, a bias-controlled multiplex PCR. On the study's bioinformatics: The number of nucleated cells in each sample was estimated from the amplification of reference gene primers within the assay. Sequence reads were collapsed and filtered to measure the absolute abundance of every unique TCRbeta CDR3 rearrangement. For each sample, productive Simpson clonality was calculated by taking the square root of Simpson's diversity index across productive rearrangements. TCRdb holds this immuneACCESS table with in-frame rearrangements only. Some clones are missing; in checked studies, unresolved V genes explain under half, and the rest has no known cause. V and J calls plus clone size are reproduced from that table; the DNA served to infer D and trimming. Present in this sample are around 180,000 clones, roughly 70% of which were seen just once. The top ten hold under 3.5% of the sample.

Recombination joined TRBV28 with TRBJ1-5, with the D gene not confidently named. The specimen was peripheral blood. The sequence derives from a woman aged 80 or older with acute or convalescent COVID-19. The CDR3 region: CASSIGLRVTSNQPQHF. The sequenced DNA is TGTGCCAGCAGTATTGGGCTGAGGGTCACCAGCAATCAGCCCCAGCATTTT.